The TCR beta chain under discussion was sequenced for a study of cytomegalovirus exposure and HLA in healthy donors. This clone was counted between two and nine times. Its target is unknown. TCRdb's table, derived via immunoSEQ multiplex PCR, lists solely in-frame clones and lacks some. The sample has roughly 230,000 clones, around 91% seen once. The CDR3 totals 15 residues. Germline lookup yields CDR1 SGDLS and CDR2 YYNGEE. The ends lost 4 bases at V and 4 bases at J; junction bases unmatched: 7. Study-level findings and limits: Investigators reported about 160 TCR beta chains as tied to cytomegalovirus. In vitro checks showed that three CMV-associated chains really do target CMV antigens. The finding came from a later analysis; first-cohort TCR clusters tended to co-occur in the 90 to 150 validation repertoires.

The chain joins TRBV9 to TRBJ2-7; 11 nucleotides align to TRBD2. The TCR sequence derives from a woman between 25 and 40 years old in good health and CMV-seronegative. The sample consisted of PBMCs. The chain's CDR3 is CASSIGTSGPYEQYF. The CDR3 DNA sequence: TGTGCCAGCAGCATAGGGACTAGCGGACCTTACGAGCAGTACTTC.